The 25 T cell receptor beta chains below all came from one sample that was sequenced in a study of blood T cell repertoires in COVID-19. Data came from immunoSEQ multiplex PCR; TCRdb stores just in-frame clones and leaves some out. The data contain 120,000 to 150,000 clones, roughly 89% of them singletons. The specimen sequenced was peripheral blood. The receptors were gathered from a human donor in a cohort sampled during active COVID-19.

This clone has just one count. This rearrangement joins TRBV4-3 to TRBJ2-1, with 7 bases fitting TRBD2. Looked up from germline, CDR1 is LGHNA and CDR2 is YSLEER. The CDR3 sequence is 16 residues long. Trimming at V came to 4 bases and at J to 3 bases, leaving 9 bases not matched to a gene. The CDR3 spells CASSRSSGALYNEQFF. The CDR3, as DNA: TGCGCCAGCAGCCGCTCTAGCGGTGCTCTCTACAATGAGCAGTTCTTC.

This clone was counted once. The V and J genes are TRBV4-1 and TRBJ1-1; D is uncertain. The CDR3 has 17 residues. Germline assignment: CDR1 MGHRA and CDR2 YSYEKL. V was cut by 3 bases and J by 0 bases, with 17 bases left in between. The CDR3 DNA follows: TGCGCCAGCAGCCAGAGAGCCTCCATGGGCATGAACACTGAAGCTTTCTTT. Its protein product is CASSQRASMGMNTEAFF.

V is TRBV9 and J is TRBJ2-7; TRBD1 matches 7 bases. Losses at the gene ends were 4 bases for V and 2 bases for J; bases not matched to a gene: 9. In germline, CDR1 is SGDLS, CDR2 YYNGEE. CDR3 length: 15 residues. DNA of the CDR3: TGTGCCAGCAGCCTAAGACAGGGCTCCCCCTACGAGCAGTACTTC. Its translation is CASSLRQGSPYEQYF.

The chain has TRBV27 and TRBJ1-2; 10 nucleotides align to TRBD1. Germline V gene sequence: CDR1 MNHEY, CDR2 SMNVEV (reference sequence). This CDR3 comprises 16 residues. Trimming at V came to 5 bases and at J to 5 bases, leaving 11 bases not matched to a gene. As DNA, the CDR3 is TGTGCCAGCAGTACAAACCGGGACAGGGGAAATTATGGCTACACCTTC. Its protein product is CASSTNRDRGNYGYTF.

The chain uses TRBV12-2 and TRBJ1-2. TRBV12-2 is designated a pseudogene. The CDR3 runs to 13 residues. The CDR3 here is CASRFGTSYGYTF. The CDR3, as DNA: TGTGCAAGTCGCTTTGGGACTTCTTATGGCTACACCTTC.

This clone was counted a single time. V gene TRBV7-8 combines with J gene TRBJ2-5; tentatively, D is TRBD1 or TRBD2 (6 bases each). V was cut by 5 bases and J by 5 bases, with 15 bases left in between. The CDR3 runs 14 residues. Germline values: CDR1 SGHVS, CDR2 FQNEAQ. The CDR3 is CASSGGGQTETQYF. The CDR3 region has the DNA TGTGCCAGCAGCGGAGGGGGGCAGACGGAGACCCAGTACTTC.

The CDR3 spells CASSQGGSYNEQFF. Written as DNA, the CDR3 is TGTGCCAGCAGCCAAGGAGGCTCCTACAATGAGCAGTTCTTC. The V and J genes are TRBV3-1 (or the pseudogene TRBV3-2) and TRBJ2-1; no firm D call. This CDR3 has 14 residues. V lost 1 base to trimming and J lost 0 bases, with 4 bases between them. Germline loops: CDR1 LGHDT, CDR2 YNNKEL (reference sequence).

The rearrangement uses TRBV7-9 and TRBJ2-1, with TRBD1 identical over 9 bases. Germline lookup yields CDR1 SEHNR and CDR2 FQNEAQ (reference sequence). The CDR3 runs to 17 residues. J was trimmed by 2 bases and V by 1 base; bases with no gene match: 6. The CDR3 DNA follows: TGTGCCAGCAGCTTAGATAACAGGGGGCTCACCTACAATGAGCAGTTCTTC. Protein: CASSLDNRGLTYNEQFF.

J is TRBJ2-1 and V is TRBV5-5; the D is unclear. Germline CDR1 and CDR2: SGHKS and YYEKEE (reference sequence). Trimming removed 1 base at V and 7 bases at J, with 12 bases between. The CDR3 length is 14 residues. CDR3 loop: CASSLFSNGNEQFF. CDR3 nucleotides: TGTGCCAGCAGCTTGTTCTCTAACGGGAATGAGCAGTTCTTC.

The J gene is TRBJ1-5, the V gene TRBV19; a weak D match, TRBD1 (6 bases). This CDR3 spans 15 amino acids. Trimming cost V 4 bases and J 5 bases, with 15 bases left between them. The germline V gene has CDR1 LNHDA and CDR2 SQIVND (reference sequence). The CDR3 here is CASSTSDRLYQPQHF. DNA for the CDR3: TGTGCCAGTAGTACCTCTGACAGGTTATATCAGCCCCAGCATTTT.

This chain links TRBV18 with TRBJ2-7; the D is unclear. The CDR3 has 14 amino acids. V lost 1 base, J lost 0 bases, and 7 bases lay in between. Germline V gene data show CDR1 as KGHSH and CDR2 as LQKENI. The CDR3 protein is CASSPRTDSYEQYF. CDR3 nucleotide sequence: TGTGCCAGCTCACCACGAACAGACTCCTACGAGCAGTACTTC.

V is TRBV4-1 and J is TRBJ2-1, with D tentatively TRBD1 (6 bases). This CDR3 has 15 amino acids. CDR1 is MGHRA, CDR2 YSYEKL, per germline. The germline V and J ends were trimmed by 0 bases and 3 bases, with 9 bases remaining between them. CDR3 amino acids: CASSQDQGRYNEQFF. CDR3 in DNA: TGCGCCAGCAGCCAAGATCAGGGGCGCTACAATGAGCAGTTCTTC.

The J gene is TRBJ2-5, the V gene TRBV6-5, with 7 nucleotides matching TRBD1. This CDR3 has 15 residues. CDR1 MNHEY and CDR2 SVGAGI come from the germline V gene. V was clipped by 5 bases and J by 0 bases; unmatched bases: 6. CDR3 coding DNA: TGTGCCAGCAGTCGCCCCGGGACAGACCAAGAGACCCAGTACTTC. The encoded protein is CASSRPGTDQETQYF.

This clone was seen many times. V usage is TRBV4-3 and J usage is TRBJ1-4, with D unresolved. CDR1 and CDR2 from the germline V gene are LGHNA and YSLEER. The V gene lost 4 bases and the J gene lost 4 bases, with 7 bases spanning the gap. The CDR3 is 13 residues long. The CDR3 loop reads CASSLTGNEKLFF. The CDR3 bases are TGCGCCAGCAGCCTAACGGGTAATGAAAAACTGTTTTTT.

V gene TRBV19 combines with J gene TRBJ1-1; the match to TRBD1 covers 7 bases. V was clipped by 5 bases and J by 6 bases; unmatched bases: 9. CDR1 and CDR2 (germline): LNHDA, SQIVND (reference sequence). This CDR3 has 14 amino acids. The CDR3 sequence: CASSDRVWSPEAFF. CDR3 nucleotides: TGTGCCAGTAGTGACAGGGTTTGGAGTCCTGAAGCTTTCTTT.

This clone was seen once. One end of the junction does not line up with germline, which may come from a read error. CDR3 sequence (DNA): TGTGCCAGCAGTTTGGACAGGGAGTTAACCCAGTACTTC. Translated, it gives CASSLDRELTQYF. This chain links TRBV5-4 with TRBJ2-5, with TRBD1 matching 8 bases. The CDR3 extends over 13 amino acids. Germline CDR1 is SGHNT and CDR2 is YYREEE (reference sequence).

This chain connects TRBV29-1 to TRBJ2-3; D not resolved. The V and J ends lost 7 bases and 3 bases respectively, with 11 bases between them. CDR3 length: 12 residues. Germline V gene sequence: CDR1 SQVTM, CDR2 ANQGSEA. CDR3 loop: CSAAEQTDTQYF. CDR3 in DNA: TGCAGCGCCGCGGAGCAGACAGATACGCAGTATTTT.

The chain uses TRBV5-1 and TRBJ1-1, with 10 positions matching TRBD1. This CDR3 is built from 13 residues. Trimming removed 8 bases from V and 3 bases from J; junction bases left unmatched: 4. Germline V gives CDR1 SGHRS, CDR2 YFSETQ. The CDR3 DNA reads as TGCGCCAGTTCGACAGGGGGCTACACTGAAGCTTTCTTT. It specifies CASSTGGYTEAFF. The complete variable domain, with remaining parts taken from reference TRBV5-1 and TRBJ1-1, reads KAGVTQTPRYLIKTRGQQVTLSCSPISGHRSVSWYQQTPGQGLQFLFEYFSETQRNKGNFPGRFSGRQFSNSRSEMNVSTLELGDSALYLCASSTGGYTEAFFGQGTRLTVV.

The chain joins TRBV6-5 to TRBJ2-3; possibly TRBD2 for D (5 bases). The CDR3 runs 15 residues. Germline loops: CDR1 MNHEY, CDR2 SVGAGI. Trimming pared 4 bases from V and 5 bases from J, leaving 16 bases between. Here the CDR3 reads CASSSTGMPQDTQYF. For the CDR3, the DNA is TGTGCCAGCAGTTCTACCGGGATGCCACAAGATACGCAGTATTTT.

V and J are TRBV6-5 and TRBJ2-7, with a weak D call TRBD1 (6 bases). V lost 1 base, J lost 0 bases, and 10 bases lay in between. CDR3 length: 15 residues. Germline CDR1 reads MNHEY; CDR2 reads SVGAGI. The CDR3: CASSYFQGTSYEQYF. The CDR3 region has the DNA TGTGCCAGCAGTTACTTCCAGGGGACCTCCTACGAGCAGTACTTC.

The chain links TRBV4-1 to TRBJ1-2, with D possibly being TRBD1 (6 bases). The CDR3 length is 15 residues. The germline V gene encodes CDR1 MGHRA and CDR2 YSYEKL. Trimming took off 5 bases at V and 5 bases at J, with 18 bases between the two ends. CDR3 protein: CASSKTGGQQYGYTF. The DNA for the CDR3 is TGCGCCAGCAGCAAAACAGGAGGACAGCAATATGGCTACACCTTC.

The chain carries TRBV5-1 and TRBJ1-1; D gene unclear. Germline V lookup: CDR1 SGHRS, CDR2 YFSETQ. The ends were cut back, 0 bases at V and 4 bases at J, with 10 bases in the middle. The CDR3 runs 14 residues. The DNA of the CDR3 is TGCGCCAGCAGCTTGGCCCCGGGGTTCACTGAAGCTTTCTTT. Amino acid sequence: CASSLAPGFTEAFF.

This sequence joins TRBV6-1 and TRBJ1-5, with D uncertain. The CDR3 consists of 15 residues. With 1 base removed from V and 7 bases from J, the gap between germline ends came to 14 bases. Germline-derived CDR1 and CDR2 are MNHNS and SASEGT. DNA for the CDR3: TGTGCCAGCAGTGAAGTCGGGCAGGCGGGACAGCCCCAGCATTTT. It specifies CASSEVGQAGQPQHF.

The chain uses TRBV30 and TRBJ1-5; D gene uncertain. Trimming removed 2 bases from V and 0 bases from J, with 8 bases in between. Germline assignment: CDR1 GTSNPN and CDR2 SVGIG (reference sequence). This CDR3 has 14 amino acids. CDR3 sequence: CAWSRWYSNQPQHF. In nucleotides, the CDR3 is TGTGCCTGGAGTCGGTGGTATAGCAATCAGCCCCAGCATTTT.

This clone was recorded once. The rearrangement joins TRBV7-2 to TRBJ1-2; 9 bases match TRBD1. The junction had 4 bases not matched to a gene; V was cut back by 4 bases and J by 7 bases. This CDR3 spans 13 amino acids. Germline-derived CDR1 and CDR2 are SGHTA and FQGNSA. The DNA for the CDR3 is TGTGCCAGCAGCTCTCACAGGGGGCTTGGCTACACCTTC. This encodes CASSSHRGLGYTF.